The entry that follows covers one T cell receptor beta chain sequence. The sample originates from a study of glioma-infiltrating T cells after dendritic cell vaccination. Study-wide context: Patients had newly diagnosed or recurrent glioblastoma and received dendritic cell vaccines. Dendritic cell vaccine was injected intradermally three times, biweekly.

Germline V gene data show CDR1 as MDHEN and CDR2 as SYDVKM. There are 15 residues in the CDR3. With V trimmed by 5 bases and J by 6 bases, 11 bases remained unmatched. Time point denoted: after dendritic cell vaccination, including at tumor progression/relapse. Only in-frame clones appear in the TCRdb table, and some are missing; sequencing was by immunoSEQ multiplex PCR. The sample has about 10,000 clones, approximately 77% seen once. Specimen: blood, collected after dendritic cell vaccination. The TCR originated in a human donor with glioblastoma. The J gene is TRBJ2-7, the V gene TRBV28, with 9 positions matching TRBD1. The CDR3 loop is CASSPAYRGLREQYF. DNA for the CDR3: TGTGCCAGCAGTCCCGCTTACAGGGGGCTACGCGAGCAGTACTTC.